This T cell receptor beta chain is from a study of blood T cell repertoires in COVID-19. Background on the study: Collection of acute and convalescent COVID-19 samples took place in the United States, Italy and Spain. In each case, the material was cDNA or gDNA derived from T cells, B-cell-depleted T cells, or PBMCs.

In the original processing: The assay estimated nucleated cells by amplifying reference gene primers. Repertoires were generated with immunoSEQ multiplex PCR, while TCRdb's copy carries only in-frame clones and drops some. The DNA was the basis for D and trimming; V, J and clone size are from that table. Here the sample spans around 52,000 clones, 82% being singletons. The germline V gene has CDR1 MDHEN and CDR2 SYDVKM. J lost 7 bases, V lost 7 bases, and 4 bases had no gene match. This CDR3 has 12 residues. The chain has TRBV28 and TRBJ1-2, with 9 nucleotides matching TRBD1. The TCR was taken from a woman of 80 years or more with acute or convalescent COVID-19. Sequencing was done on a sample of peripheral blood. CDR3 bases: TGTGCCAGCACTAGGACAGGGGTTGGCTACACCTTC. It is translated as CASTRTGVGYTF.